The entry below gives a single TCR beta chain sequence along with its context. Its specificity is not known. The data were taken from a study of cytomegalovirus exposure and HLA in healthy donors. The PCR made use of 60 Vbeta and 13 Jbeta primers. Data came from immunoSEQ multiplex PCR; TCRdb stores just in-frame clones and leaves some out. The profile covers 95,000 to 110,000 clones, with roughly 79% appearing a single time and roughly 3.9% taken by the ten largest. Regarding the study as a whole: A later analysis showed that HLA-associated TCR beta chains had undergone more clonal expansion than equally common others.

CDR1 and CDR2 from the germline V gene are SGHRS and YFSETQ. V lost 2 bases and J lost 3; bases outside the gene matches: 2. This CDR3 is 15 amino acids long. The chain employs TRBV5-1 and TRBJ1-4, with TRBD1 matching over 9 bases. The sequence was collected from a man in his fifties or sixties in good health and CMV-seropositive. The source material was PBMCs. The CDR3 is CASSLTGGPNEKLFF. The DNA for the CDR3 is TGCGCCAGCAGCTTAACAGGGGGCCCTAATGAAAAACTGTTTTTT.